This T cell receptor (beta chain) is from a study of cytomegalovirus exposure and HLA in healthy donors. Study-level points and caveats: Further analysis, carried out later, found HLA-associated TCR beta chains more clonally expanded than equally common other chains. It was reported in a later analysis that an Asian-associated ancestry cluster showed fewer N-insertions than the roughly 670-donor mean. Researchers catalogued 150 or so TCR beta chains as cytomegalovirus-associated. CMV serostatus was the sole immune exposure data available.

Amplification used 60 Vbeta primers and 13 Jbeta primers. Measured with immunoSEQ multiplex PCR; TCRdb has only the in-frame clones, and not every one. The data contain over 100,000 clones, 63% of them singletons. The germline CDR1 and CDR2 sequences are SNHLY and FYNNEI. CDR3 size: 13 residues. The V and J ends lost 5 bases and 6 bases, in that order; junction bases with no gene match: 6. In regard to this clone: Antigen unknown.

This clonotype originated in a middle-aged man in good health and CMV-seropositive. This chain connects TRBV2 to TRBJ1-1; 7 nucleotides agree with TRBD1. Sample: PBMCs. The CDR3 coding sequence is TGTGCCAGCAGTCGACAGGGTCGTGCTGAAGCTTTCTTT. Translation gives CASSRQGRAEAFF.